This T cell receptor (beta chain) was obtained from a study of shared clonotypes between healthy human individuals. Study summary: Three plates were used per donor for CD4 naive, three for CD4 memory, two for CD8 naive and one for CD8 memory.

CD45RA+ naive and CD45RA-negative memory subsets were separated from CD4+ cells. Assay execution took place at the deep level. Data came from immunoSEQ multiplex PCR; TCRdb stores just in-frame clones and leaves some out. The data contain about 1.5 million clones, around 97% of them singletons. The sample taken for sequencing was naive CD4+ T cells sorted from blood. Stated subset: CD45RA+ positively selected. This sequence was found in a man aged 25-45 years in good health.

In DNA form, the CDR3 reads TGTGCCAGCAGTGGACTTCTCGGCGGGGAGCTGTTTTTT. Translation gives CASSGLLGGELFF. The J gene is TRBJ2-2, the V gene TRBV6-5; the D gene is possibly TRBD2 (5 bases). V shed 5 bases and J shed 7 bases, with 11 bases lying between them. Germline assignment: CDR1 MNHEY and CDR2 SVGAGI. CDR3 size: 13 residues.